This T cell receptor beta chain was recovered during a study of beta chain features in type 1 diabetes. There are a few counts of this clone. cDNA synthesis used the whole RNA isolate, giving expressed TCRB sequences. TCRdb keeps only in-frame clones here, not all; method: immunoSEQ multiplex PCR. The sample records 160,000 or so clones, less than 9.5% being singletons. Trimming took 4 bases from V and 1 from J, leaving 11 bases between them. The CDR3 loop spans 15 amino acids. In germline, CDR1 is SGDLS, CDR2 YYNGEE. The receptor comes from a woman under 30 in good health. The V and J genes are TRBV9 and TRBJ2-2; D might be TRBD2 (7 bases). The sequenced material came from central memory CD4+ T cells from blood. The CDR3 here is CASSWEGGNTGELFF. The CDR3 nucleotides are TGTGCCAGCAGCTGGGAGGGGGGGAACACCGGGGAGCTGTTTTTT. Supplemented by reference TRBV9 and TRBJ2-2, the full variable domain reads DSGVTQTPKHLITATGQRVTLRCSPRSGDLSVYWYQQSLDQGLQFLIQYYNGEERAKGNILERFSAQQFPDLHSELNLSSLELGDSALYFCASSWEGGNTGELFFGEGSRLTVL.